Reported below is one T cell receptor (beta chain). The target antigen is unknown. Trimming took off 9 bases at V and 3 bases at J, with 26 bases between the two ends. The CDR3 consists of 17 residues. From germline, CDR1 is MDHEN and CDR2 SYDVKM. The study ran its PCR with 60 Vbeta and 13 Jbeta primers. Some clones are missing from TCRdb's copy, which holds only in-frame ones; the method was immunoSEQ multiplex PCR. The table has some 150,000 clones, just under 85% seen once. This specimen belongs to a study of cytomegalovirus exposure and HLA in healthy donors. The wider study: HLA-typed donors were the source of 90 million or so unique TCRs, which an early data release held.

Whole-study findings and limits: TCR beta sequences reportedly predicted most subjects' HLA-A and HLA-B alleles accurately. Sequencing likely generated an artifact that appeared as a cluster of highly shared sequence variants. Earlier analysis yielded a pattern in which most TCR beta V segments were productive about 87% or about 30% of the time.

The source is a man aged 25-40 years in good health and CMV-seropositive. Input material: PBMCs. This chain connects TRBV28 to TRBJ1-1; a possible D gene is TRBD1 (5 bases). This chain's CDR3 is CASTSGGEPIFDTEAFF. The CDR3 coding sequence is TGTGCCAGTACGTCTGGGGGGGAGCCGATATTTGACACTGAAGCTTTCTTT.